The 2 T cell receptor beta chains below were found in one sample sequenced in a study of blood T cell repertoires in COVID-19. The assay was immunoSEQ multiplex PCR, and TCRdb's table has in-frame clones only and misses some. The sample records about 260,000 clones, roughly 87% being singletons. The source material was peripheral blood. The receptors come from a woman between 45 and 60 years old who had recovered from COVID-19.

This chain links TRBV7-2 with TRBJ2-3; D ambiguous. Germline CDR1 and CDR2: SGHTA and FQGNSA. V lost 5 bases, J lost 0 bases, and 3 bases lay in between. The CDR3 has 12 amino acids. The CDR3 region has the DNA TGTGCCAGCAGCCTAAGCACAGATACGCAGTATTTT. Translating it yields CASSLSTDTQYF.

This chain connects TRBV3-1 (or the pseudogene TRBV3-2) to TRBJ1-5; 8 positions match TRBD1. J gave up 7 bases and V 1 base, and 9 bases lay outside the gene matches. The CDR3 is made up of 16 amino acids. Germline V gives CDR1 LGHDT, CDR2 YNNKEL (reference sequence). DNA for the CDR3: TGTGCCAGCAGCCAAGGGGACAGGTTGCCGGGGCAGCCCCAGCATTTT. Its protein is CASSQGDRLPGQPQHF.